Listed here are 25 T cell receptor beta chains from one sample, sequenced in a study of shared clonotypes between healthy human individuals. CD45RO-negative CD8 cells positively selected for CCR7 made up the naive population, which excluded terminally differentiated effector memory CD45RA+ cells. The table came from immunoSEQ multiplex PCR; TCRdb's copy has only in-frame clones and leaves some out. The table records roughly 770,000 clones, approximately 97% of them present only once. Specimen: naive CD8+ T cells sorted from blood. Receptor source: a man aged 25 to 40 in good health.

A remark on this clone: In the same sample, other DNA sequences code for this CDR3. The CDR3 is CASSQVLGGKETQYF. The CDR3 DNA reads TGCGCCAGCAGCCAAGTCCTGGGAGGAAAAGAGACCCAGTACTTC. This chain uses TRBV4-3 with TRBJ2-5, with D possibly being TRBD2 (6 bases). Trimming left V 1 base short and J 3 bases short, with 12 bases between. From germline, CDR1 is LGHNA and CDR2 YSLEER. This CDR3 spans 15 amino acids.

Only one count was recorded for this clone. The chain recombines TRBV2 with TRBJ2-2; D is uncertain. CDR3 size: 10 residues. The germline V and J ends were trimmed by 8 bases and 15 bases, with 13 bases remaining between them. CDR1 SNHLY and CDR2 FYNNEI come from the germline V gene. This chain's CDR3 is CASRGSLLFF. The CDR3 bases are TGTGCCAGCCGTGGGTCCCTGTTGTTTTTT.

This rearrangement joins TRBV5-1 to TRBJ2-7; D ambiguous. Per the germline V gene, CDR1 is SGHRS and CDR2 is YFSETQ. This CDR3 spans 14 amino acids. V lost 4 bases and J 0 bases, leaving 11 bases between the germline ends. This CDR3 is CASSASRYSYEQYF. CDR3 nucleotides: TGCGCCAGCAGCGCCTCTAGGTACTCCTACGAGCAGTACTTC.

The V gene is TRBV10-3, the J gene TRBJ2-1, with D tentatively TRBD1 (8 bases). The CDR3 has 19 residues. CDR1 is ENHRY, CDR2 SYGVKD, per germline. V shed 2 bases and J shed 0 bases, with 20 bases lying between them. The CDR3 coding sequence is TGTGCCATCAGTGAGGACAGGGGTGGCCTAGCGGACTCCTACAATGAGCAGTTCTTC. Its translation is CAISEDRGGLADSYNEQFF.

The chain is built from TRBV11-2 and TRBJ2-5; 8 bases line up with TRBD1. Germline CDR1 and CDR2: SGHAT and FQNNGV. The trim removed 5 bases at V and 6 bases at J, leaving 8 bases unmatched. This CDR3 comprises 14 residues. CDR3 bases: TGTGCCAGCAGCCGAGGACAGGGCGGGCAGACCCAGTACTTC. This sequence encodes CASSRGQGGQTQYF.

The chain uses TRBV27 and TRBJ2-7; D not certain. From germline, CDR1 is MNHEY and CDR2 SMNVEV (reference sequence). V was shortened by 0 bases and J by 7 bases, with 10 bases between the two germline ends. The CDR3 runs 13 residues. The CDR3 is CASSLSWSREQYF. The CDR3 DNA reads TGTGCCAGCAGTTTATCCTGGAGCCGGGAGCAGTACTTC.

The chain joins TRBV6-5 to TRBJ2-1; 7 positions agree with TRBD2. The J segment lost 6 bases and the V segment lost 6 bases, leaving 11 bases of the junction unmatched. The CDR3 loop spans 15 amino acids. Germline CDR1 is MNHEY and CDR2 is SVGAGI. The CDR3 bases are TGTGCCAGCAGCTTCAATGCGGGAGCGGGCAATGAGCAGTTCTTC. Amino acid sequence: CASSFNAGAGNEQFF.

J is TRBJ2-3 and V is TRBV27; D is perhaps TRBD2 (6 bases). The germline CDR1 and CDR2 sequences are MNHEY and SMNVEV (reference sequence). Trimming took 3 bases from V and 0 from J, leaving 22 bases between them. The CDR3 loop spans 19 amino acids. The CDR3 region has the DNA TGTGCCAGCAGTTTCCTAGGTGTTTCGGGAGCCGGGAGCACAGATACGCAGTATTTT. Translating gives CASSFLGVSGAGSTDTQYF.

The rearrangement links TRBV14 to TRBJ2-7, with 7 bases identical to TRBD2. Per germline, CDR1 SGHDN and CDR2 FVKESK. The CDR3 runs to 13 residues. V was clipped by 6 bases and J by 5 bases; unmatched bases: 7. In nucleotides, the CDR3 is TGTGCCAGCAGTATGGGAGGGCCTCACGAGCAGTACTTC. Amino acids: CASSMGGPHEQYF.

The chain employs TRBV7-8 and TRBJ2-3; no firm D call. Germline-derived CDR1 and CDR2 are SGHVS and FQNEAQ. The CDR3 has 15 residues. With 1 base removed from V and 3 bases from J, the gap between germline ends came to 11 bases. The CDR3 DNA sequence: TGTGCCAGCAGCTTAGGGACCATAGGAACAGATACGCAGTATTTT. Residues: CASSLGTIGTDTQYF.

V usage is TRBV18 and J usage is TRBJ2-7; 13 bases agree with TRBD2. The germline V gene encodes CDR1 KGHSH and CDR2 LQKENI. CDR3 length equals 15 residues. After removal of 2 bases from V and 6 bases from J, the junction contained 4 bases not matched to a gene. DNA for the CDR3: TGTGCCAGCTCACCAGAGGGGACTAGCGGGGTCGAGCAGTACTTC. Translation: CASSPEGTSGVEQYF.

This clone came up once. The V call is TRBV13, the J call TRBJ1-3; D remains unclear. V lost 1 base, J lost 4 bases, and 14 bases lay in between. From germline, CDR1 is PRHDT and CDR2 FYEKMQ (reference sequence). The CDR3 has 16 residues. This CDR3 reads CASSLEVGRMGNTIYF. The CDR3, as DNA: TGTGCCAGCAGCTTAGAAGTCGGACGGATGGGAAACACCATATATTTT.

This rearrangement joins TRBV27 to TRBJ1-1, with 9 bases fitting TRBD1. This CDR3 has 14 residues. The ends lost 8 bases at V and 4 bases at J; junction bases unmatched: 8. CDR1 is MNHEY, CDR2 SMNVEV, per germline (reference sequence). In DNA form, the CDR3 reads TGTGCCAGCTCCCCGGGACAGGGCTTCACTGAAGCTTTCTTT. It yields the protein CASSPGQGFTEAFF.

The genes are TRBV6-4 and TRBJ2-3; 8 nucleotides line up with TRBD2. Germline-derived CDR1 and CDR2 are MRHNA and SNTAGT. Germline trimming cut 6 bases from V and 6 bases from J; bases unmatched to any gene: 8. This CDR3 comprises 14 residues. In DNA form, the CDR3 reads TGTGCCAGCAGCCTAGGCGGGGGGACCGATACGCAGTATTTT. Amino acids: CASSLGGGTDTQYF.

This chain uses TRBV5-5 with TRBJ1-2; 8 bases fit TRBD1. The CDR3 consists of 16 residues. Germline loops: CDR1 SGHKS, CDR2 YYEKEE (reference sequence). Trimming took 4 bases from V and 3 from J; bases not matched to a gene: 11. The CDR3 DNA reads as TGTGCCAGCAGCCACCCCCGGGACAGGAGTTACTATGGCTACACCTTC. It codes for CASSHPRDRSYYGYTF.

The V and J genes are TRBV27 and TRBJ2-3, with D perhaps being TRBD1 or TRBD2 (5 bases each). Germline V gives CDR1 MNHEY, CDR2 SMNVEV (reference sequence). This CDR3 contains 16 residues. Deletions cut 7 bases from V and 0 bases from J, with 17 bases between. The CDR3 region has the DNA TGTGCCAGCAACTTACACCGGGACGGAAGCACAGATACGCAGTATTTT. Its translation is CASNLHRDGSTDTQYF.

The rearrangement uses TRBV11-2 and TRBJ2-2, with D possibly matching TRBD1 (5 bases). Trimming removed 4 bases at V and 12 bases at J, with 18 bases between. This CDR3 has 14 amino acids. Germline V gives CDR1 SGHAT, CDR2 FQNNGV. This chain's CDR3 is CASSSLDSVGKLFF. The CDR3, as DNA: TGTGCCAGCAGCTCCCTAGACAGTGTCGGCAAGCTGTTTTTT.

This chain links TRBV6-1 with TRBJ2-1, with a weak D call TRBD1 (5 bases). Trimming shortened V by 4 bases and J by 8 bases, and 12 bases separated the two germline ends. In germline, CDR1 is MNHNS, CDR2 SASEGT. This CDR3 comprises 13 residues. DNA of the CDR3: TGTGCCAGCAGTGCCAGGGCATGGCATGAGCAGTTCTTC. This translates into CASSARAWHEQFF.

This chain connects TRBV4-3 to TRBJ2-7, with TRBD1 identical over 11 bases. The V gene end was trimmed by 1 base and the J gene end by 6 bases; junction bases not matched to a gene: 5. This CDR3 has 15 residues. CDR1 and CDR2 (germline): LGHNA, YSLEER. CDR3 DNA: TGCGCCAGCAGCCAAGCCCGGACAGGGGGCAGCGAGCAGTACTTC. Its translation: CASSQARTGGSEQYF.

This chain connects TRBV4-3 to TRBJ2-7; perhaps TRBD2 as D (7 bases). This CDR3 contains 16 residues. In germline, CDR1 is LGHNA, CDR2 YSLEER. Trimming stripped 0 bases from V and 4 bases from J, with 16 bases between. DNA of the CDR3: TGCGCCAGCAGCCAAGACCGGACAGCGGGACTGTACGAGCAGTACTTC. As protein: CASSQDRTAGLYEQYF.

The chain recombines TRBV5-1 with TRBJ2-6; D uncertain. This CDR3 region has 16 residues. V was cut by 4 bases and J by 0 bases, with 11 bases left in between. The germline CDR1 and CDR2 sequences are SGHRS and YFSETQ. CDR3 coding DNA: TGCGCCAGCAGCCCACCGTCGAACTCTGGGGCCAACGTCCTGACTTTC. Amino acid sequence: CASSPPSNSGANVLTF.

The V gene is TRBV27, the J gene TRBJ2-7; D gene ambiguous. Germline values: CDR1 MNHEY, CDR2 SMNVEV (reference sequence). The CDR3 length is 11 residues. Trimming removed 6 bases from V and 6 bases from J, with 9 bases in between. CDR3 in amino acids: CASRTSVEQYF. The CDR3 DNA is TGTGCCAGCAGAACGTCTGTCGAGCAGTACTTC.

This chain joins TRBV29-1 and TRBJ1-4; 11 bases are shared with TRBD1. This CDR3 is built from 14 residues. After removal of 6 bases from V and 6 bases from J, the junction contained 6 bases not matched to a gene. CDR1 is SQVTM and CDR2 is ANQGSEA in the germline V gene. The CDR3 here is CSVTRTGGYEKLFF. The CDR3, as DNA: TGCAGCGTCACCCGGACAGGGGGCTATGAAAAACTGTTTTTT.

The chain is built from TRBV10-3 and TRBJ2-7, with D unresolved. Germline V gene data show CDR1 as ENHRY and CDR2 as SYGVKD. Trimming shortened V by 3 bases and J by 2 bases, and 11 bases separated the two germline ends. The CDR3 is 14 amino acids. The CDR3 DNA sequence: TGTGCCATCAGTGAAAGTACGCAGGCCTACGAGCAGTACTTC. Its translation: CAISESTQAYEQYF.

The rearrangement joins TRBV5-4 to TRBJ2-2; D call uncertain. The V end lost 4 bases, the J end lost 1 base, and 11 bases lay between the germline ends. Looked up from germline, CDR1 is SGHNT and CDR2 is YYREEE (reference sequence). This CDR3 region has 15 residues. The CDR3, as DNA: TGTGCCAGCAGCCCCCGACTCGAGAACACCGGGGAGCTGTTTTTT. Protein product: CASSPRLENTGELFF.